This T cell receptor beta chain derives from a study of shared clonotypes between healthy human individuals. Study-wide background: Aged 18 to 49, the donors were two women and a few men. Whole-study findings and limits: Relative to memory subsets, naive subsets generally showed larger estimated richness.

Only CD45RO-negative cells positively selected for CCR7 counted as naive CD8 cells, so terminally differentiated effector memory CD45RA+ cells were excluded. The assay was run at deep level. Sequenced by immunoSEQ multiplex PCR; TCRdb stores in-frame clones only, minus some. Of about 2,100,000 clones listed, about 93% are singletons. For this clone: Its antigen is undetermined.

The CDR3 contains 17 residues. Germline V gene data show CDR1 as SGHTA and CDR2 as FQGNSA. V shed 4 bases, J shed 6 bases, and the junction held 17 bases outside the gene matches. This TCR derives from a man aged 18 to 35 in good health. Some clones in this sample may be carry-over from other donors' samples. The specimen was naive CD8+ T cells from PBMCs. The V gene is TRBV7-2, the J gene TRBJ1-2; 7 bases map to TRBD1. The CDR3 loop reads CASSYGVRQGVSHGYTF. As DNA, the CDR3 is TGTGCCAGCAGCTACGGGGTCCGACAGGGAGTGAGTCATGGCTACACCTTC. The variable domain in full, completed from reference TRBV7-2 and TRBJ1-2, reads GAGVSQSPSNKVTEKGKDVELRCDPISGHTALYWYRQSLGQGLEFLIYFQGNSAPDKSGLPSDRFSAERTGGSVSTLTIQRTQQEDSAVYLCASSYGVRQGVSHGYTFGSGTRLTVV.